The entry below describes one T cell receptor beta chain. It has no known antigen specificity. Nothing much larger sits one base from this clone, and base qualities are not available. V lost 5 bases and J lost 10 bases; the stretch between them is 14 bases long. Including cysteine and phenylalanine, the CDR3 has 13 amino acids. Solely the CDR3 DNA is kept, with 39 bases framed from the first base. The germline V gene specifies SGHTA as CDR1 and FQGNSA as CDR2. The CDR3 regions of human TCRbeta chains were analyzed by immunosequencing. The source study handled its data this way. Repertoire TCRs were checked for matches against a reference library of SARS-CoV-2-specific TCRs that had been generated using the MIRA antigen-specificity platform. Breadth meant the fraction of unique TCRs that were SARS-CoV-2-associated, whereas depth meant the fraction of total T cells that were SARS-CoV-2-associated. Using the MIRA data, every spike-specific TCR was mapped to the spike region that the TCR reacted to and assigned to either a CD4 or a CD8 class. Log10-transformed breadth and depth values were compared by one-way ANOVA with Sidak's multiple comparisons tests. TCRdb obtained this table from immuneACCESS and retained in-frame rearrangements with V and J assigned. These tables miss some clones; where compared with another copy, unresolved V genes account for less than half of the shortfall, and the remainder is unexplained. The V and J calls and clone size come from that table; D and trimming were worked out from the DNA. The sample profile shows about 110,000 clones; roughly 80% of them were found once. Approximately 10% of the sample is in the top ten clones.

What this sample's time point label stands for: baseline before first vaccination. Vaccinee samples were obtained from the UK trials COV001 and COV002, which included a single-blind randomized controlled phase 2/3 trial of AZD1222 (ChAdOx1 nCoV-19) in healthy adults. For TCRbeta chain sequencing, PBMC samples from trial participants were taken at day 0 and at day 28 after the second dose. These data are taken from a study of T cell responses to AZD1222 COVID-19 vaccine (dated by TCRdb to the early 2020s). In the study overall: AZD1222 recipients given second doses at about 4 weeks or at about 12 weeks were pooled, since spike-specific TCR depth and breadth were not found to differ between the two schedules. A total of 230 to 250 trial participants underwent TCR sequencing, of whom nearly 210 received two doses of AZD1222 and 26 received two doses of the MenACWY control vaccine. Trial participants were enrolled into age subgroups of 18-55, 56-69 and 70-plus years, which contained 148, 28 and 57 TCR-sequenced participants, respectively.

Here is what the overall study found, with its caveats: Vaccine-associated CD4 TCRs spanned the whole spike protein, with dominant responses in regions 160-218 and 743-854. Conclusions about previously exposed vaccinees are limited, since just 6 or 7 AZD1222 recipients were seropositive for SARS-CoV-2 at baseline. In the small 56-69-year group, the increase in depth fell short of significance, most likely because of low power. Participants were mostly white British and included more females than males, and it was suggested by the authors that clonal diversity may have been underestimated. Epitopes outside the regions mutated in the B.1.351 and B.1.1.7 variants were reportedly recognized by nearly half of the unique spike-specific TCRs. After two AZD1222 doses, both the breadth and the depth of spike-specific TCRs were significantly higher than at day 0 and than in MenACWY recipients. Because no samples from the day 14 peak response were available, repertoires could be characterized only after the peak T cell response.

The V gene is TRBV7-2 and the J gene is TRBJ1-4; too little of a D gene remains to name it. Sequenced here: peripheral blood, sampled on day 0 of AZD1222 vaccination. This TCR came from an adult in good health. The CDR3 protein sequence reads: CASSNSVEGKLFF. The DNA sequence follows: TGTGCCAGCAGCAACAGTGTGGAGGGAAAACTGTTTTTT.